What follows is one T cell receptor beta chain and its context. Antigen specificity is unknown. 13 Jbeta primers and 60 Vbeta primers were used for the PCR. Libraries were prepared by immunoSEQ multiplex PCR; TCRdb keeps only in-frame clonotypes and omits some of them. The sample contains tens of thousands of clones, almost 70% of which appear only once. This sample stems from a study of cytomegalovirus exposure and HLA in healthy donors. Study details: An early release of data contained approximately 85 million unique TCRs, which came from HLA-typed donors. Study-wide results and limits: For most TCR beta V segments, an earlier analysis put the productive rate at about 87% or about 30% of the time. One later analysis reportedly identified an Asian-associated ancestry cluster that showed fewer N-insertions than the roughly 700-donor mean. As a later analysis showed, several of the most significant clusters appeared to be linked to common viral pathogens.

Germline V gene sequence: CDR1 SGHDT, CDR2 YYEEEE. The V gene lost 4 bases and the J gene lost 5 bases, with 6 bases spanning the gap. This CDR3 has 11 amino acids. Material for sequencing was PBMCs. The genes are TRBV5-6 and TRBJ1-2; D unresolved. The receptor's source is a man aged 25 to 45 in good health and CMV-seronegative. In DNA form, the CDR3 reads TGTGCCAGCAGCGAAGCATATGGCTACACCTTC. As protein: CASSEAYGYTF.